The 15 T cell receptor beta chains below were found in one sample sequenced in a study of Graves' ophthalmopathy and Graves' hyperthyroidism. For repertoire sequencing, the TCR beta CDR3 regions were amplified from RNA transcripts. HTBI primers served in a first-round RT-PCR, which a second-round multiplex PCR followed. One entry per CDR3 protein, called by TCRdb with MiXCR from the multiplex PCR reads. The table has around 520,000 distinct CDR3 sequences, 35% to 45% seen once; the top ten hold roughly 4.5%. Sequencing was performed on peripheral blood or thyroid tissue (not recorded which). The receptors derive from an adult man with Graves' hyperthyroidism.

This rearrangement joins TRBV25-1 to TRBJ1-5; 9 positions agree with TRBD1. After removal of 9 bases from V and 3 bases from J, the junction contained 9 bases not matched to a gene. The CDR3 runs 15 residues. Looked up from germline, CDR1 is MGHDK and CDR2 is SYGVNS. The CDR3 DNA reads as TGTGCCAGTGGGACGGGACAGGGCCCCAATCAGCCCCAGCATTTT. The encoded protein is CASGTGQGPNQPQHF.

The J gene is TRBJ1-1, the V gene TRBV28, with TRBD1 as a possible D gene (5 bases). CDR3 size: 13 residues. V was cut by 6 bases and J by 6 bases, with 14 bases left in between. Looked up from germline, CDR1 is MDHEN and CDR2 is SYDVKM. As DNA, the CDR3 is TGTGCCAGCAGCCCCACGGGGGAGGCTGAAGCTTTCTTT. Translating gives CASSPTGEAEAFF.

This clonotype was recorded many times. The chain is built from TRBV9 and TRBJ1-3, with D hard to call. The CDR3 totals 13 residues. Germline CDR1 and CDR2: SGDLS and YYNGEE. Trimming pared 4 bases from V and 4 bases from J, leaving 9 bases between. The DNA of the CDR3 is TGTGCCAGCAGCAACTACGACGGAAACACCATATATTTT. Translation gives CASSNYDGNTIYF. The whole variable domain, remainder taken from reference TRBV9 and TRBJ1-3, is DSGVTQTPKHLITATGQRVTLRCSPRSGDLSVYWYQQSLDQGLQFLIQYYNGEERAKGNILERFSAQQFPDLHSELNLSSLELGDSALYFCASSNYDGNTIYFGEGSWLTVV.

The chain combines TRBV10-2 with TRBJ2-1; 10 positions agree with TRBD2. V dropped 6 bases and J dropped 2; count of bases not matched to a gene: 4. This CDR3 is built from 15 residues. Germline CDR1 reads WSHSY; CDR2 reads SAAADI. CDR3 sequence: CASSPAGGPYNEQFF. CDR3 sequence (DNA): TGCGCCAGCAGCCCAGCGGGAGGGCCCTACAATGAGCAGTTCTTC.

The chain is built from TRBV10-2 and TRBJ1-5; TRBD1 aligns across 11 bases. Germline V CDR1 and CDR2: WSHSY, SAAADI. Trimming took 8 bases from V and 5 from J; bases not matched to a gene: 11. The CDR3 sequence is 16 residues long. The CDR3 DNA reads as TGCGCCAGCCTCAGGGGTGGGACAGGGGGGTATCAGCCCCAGCATTTT. Translating gives CASLRGGTGGYQPQHF.

The table lists this clonotype with many counts. The rearrangement joins TRBV20-1 to TRBJ1-1; D remains ambiguous. Germline CDR1 and CDR2: DFQATT and SNEGSKA (reference sequence). The CDR3 is made up of 13 amino acids. The germline V and J ends were trimmed by 5 bases and 4 bases, with 14 bases remaining between them. The CDR3 bases are TGCAGTGCTCGGACCTCCCTAGGCACTGAAGCTTTCTTT. This translates into CSARTSLGTEAFF.

This clonotype appeared many times. This CDR3 reads CASSSPGGQGYEQYF. The CDR3 DNA is TGTGCCAGCAGCTCCCCGGGGGGACAGGGTTACGAGCAGTACTTC. V and J are TRBV19 and TRBJ2-7; 9 bases are a match to TRBD1. Germline V gene lookup returns CDR1 LNHDA and CDR2 SQIVND (reference sequence). This CDR3 has 15 residues. J gave up 4 bases and V 9 bases, and 13 bases lay outside the gene matches.

This clonotype occurred many times. The rearrangement links TRBV7-9 to TRBJ2-5; D gene ambiguous. This CDR3 comprises 15 residues. Trimming stripped 0 bases from V and 0 bases from J, with 8 bases between. Germline V gene sequence: CDR1 SEHNR, CDR2 FQNEAQ (reference sequence). In nucleotides, the CDR3 is TGTGCCAGCAGCTTAGCGGTACAGAACCAAGAGACCCAGTACTTC. Its protein is CASSLAVQNQETQYF. Based on the CDR3 plus reference TRBV7-9 and TRBJ2-5, the full variable domain is DTGVSQNPRHKITKRGQNVTFRCDPISEHNRLYWYRQTLGQGPEFLTYFQNEAQLEKSRLLSDRFSAERPKGSFSTLEIQRTEQGDSAMYLCASSLAVQNQETQYFGPGTRLLVL.

The sample holds many counts of this clonotype. The chain is built from TRBV29-1 and TRBJ1-2; 9 nucleotides agree with TRBD1. Germline loops: CDR1 SQVTM, CDR2 ANQGSEA. V dropped 4 bases and J dropped 3; count of bases not matched to a gene: 3. This CDR3 has 13 residues. CDR3 region: CSVVGQGHYGYTF. The CDR3 nucleotides read TGCAGCGTTGTTGGACAGGGGCACTATGGCTACACCTTC.

This clonotype was picked up many times. The V call is TRBV20-1, the J call TRBJ1-3; D is uncertain. Trimming removed 0 bases from V and 0 bases from J, with 6 bases in between. Germline CDR1 reads DFQATT; CDR2 reads SNEGSKA (reference sequence). This CDR3 has 14 amino acids. The CDR3 here is CSARDQSSGNTIYF. In nucleotides, the CDR3 is TGCAGTGCTAGAGATCAAAGCTCTGGAAACACCATATATTTT.

Concerning this clonotype: The germline gene is not matched at one end of the junction; a read error may be the cause. The chain links TRBV24-1 to TRBJ2-3; 10 nucleotides align to TRBD1. The CDR3 spans 15 residues. Germline CDR1 reads KGHDR; CDR2 reads SFDVKD. The CDR3 DNA sequence: TGCGCCGCCAGCGGACAGGGGGGCACGACAGATACGCAGTATTTT. Its protein product is CAASGQGGTTDTQYF.

In its sample, this clonotype was seen a few times. The chain links TRBV29-1 to TRBJ1-2; D not resolved. Germline V CDR1 and CDR2: SQVTM, ANQGSEA. This CDR3 is built from 13 residues. The germline V and J ends were trimmed by 3 bases and 0 bases, with 8 bases remaining between them. This CDR3 is CSVEEFSNYGYTF. The CDR3 DNA reads as TGCAGCGTTGAGGAGTTCTCTAACTATGGCTACACCTTC.

This clonotype appeared many times. This chain connects TRBV10-3 to TRBJ1-2, with unresolved D. V lost 0 bases and J 6 bases, leaving 14 bases between the germline ends. Germline V gene data show CDR1 as ENHRY and CDR2 as SYGVKD. This CDR3 region has 15 residues. DNA for the CDR3: TGTGCCATCAGTGAGTCCGGAACAGATCGAGATGGCTACACCTTC. This gives the protein CAISESGTDRDGYTF.

The gene calls are TRBV24-1 and TRBJ2-5, with D unclear. The CDR3 is made up of 15 amino acids. Germline CDR1 reads KGHDR; CDR2 reads SFDVKD. With 3 bases removed from V and 0 bases from J, the gap between germline ends came to 10 bases. CDR3 protein: CATSDPRLDQETQYF. The CDR3 coding sequence is TGTGCCACCAGTGATCCCAGGCTAGACCAAGAGACCCAGTACTTC.

This clonotype appeared many times. The chain recombines TRBV19 with TRBJ2-7; TRBD2 might be the D (6 bases). Germline CDR1 is LNHDA and CDR2 is SQIVND (reference sequence). Trimming removed 3 bases at V and 3 bases at J, with 12 bases between. CDR3 length: 14 amino acids. Here the CDR3 reads CASSIPGTVYEQYF. The CDR3 DNA sequence: TGTGCCAGTAGTATCCCCGGGACTGTCTACGAGCAGTACTTC.